One sample yielded the 20 T cell receptor beta chains listed below, sequenced in a study of post-analysis software for immune sequencing data. The antigens for these receptors are not known. Overall study results and limits: Roughly 5 TRBV segments, TRBV5-6, TRBV5-1 and TRBV20-1 among them, were found more frequent in patients than controls.

Sequencing libraries made from TCR beta cDNA carried unique molecular identifiers. TCRdb re-called the PCR reads with MiXCR, one entry per CDR3 protein. The sample yields 150,000 to 200,000 distinct CDR3 sequences, about 29% seen once. Sample: blood. The receptors originated from a girl aged 5 to 17 with multiple sclerosis.

This clonotype has a count of ten or more. The V and J genes are TRBV7-8 and TRBJ2-5; 15 bases align to TRBD2. This CDR3 has 18 amino acids. V shed 5 bases and J 2 bases; nucleotides not matched to a gene: 9. Germline CDR1 reads SGHVS; CDR2 reads FQNEAQ. CDR3: CASSPGLAGGTSQETQYF. DNA for the CDR3: TGTGCCAGCAGCCCTGGACTAGCGGGAGGGACATCACAAGAGACCCAGTACTTC.

Details on this clonotype: Compared with germline, one end of the junction differs, possibly owing to a read error. CDR3 in amino acids: CASSRRAREPGDTRYF. CDR3 DNA: TGTGCCAGCAGCCGGCGGGCGCGGGAGCCAGGAGATACGCGGTATTTT. The V call is TRBV4-2, the J call TRBJ2-3; 7 bases are shared with TRBD2. Germline V gives CDR1 LGHNA, CDR2 YNFKEQ. The CDR3 is 16 residues long.

This clonotype was picked up a small number of times. A much larger clone differs from this one at a single base, so this may be a read error. The chain has TRBV28 and TRBJ2-7; 8 positions match TRBD1. Per germline, CDR1 MDHEN and CDR2 SYDVKM. The CDR3 length is 13 residues. The junction had 8 bases not matched to a gene; V was cut back by 9 bases and J by 4 bases. The CDR3 DNA reads as TGTGCCAGTGGGGGGACAGGCAAATACGAGCAGTACTTC. Amino acid sequence: CASGGTGKYEQYF.

This clonotype has at least ten counts. CDR3 residues: CASSVVPAGLTDTQYF. The CDR3 nucleotides read TGTGCCAGCAGCGTAGTCCCAGCGGGCCTAACAGATACGCAGTATTTT. V is TRBV9 and J is TRBJ2-3, with a tentative D call TRBD2 (6 bases). The CDR3 totals 16 residues. Trimming stripped 0 bases from V and 3 bases from J, with 14 bases between. CDR1 and CDR2 from the germline V gene are SGDLS and YYNGEE.

The sample holds many counts of this clonotype. The V call is TRBV12-3 or TRBV12-4, the J call TRBJ2-3; 10 positions agree with TRBD2. The V segment lost 6 bases and the J segment 0 bases; nucleotides outside the gene matches: 3. There are 15 residues in the CDR3. The CDR3 DNA follows: TGTGCCAGCAGAACTAGCGGGGCTAGCACAGATACGCAGTATTTT. It encodes CASRTSGASTDTQYF.

With regard to this clonotype: A much larger clone lies one base from this, so it may be a read error. In nucleotides, the CDR3 is TGTTCCAGCAGAAAGGGGTTAAGCAACGAGCAGTACTTC. Translating gives CSSRKGLSNEQYF. The chain links TRBV6-5 to TRBJ2-7; TRBD1 might be the D (5 bases). CDR1 is MNHEY, CDR2 SVGAGI, per germline. The CDR3 is made up of 13 amino acids.

The J gene is TRBJ2-2, the V gene TRBV3-1; D is ambiguous. The CDR3 is 14 residues long. With 1 base removed from V and 1 base from J, the gap between germline ends came to 4 bases. Germline CDR1 is LGHDT and CDR2 is YNNKEL (reference sequence). This CDR3 is CASSQGGNTGELFF. CDR3 bases: TGTGCCAGCAGCCAAGGAGGGAACACCGGGGAGCTGTTTTTT.

The rearrangement joins TRBV10-3 to TRBJ1-5; D gene ambiguous. The CDR3 is made up of 17 amino acids. Germline CDR1 and CDR2: ENHRY and SYGVKD. V was clipped by 0 bases and J by 1 base, with 13 bases between them. CDR3 in DNA: TGTGCCATCAGTGAGTCCCTAGGGCTGGGGAGCAATCAGCCCCAGCATTTT. Its protein product is CAISESLGLGSNQPQHF.

The J gene is TRBJ1-2, the V gene TRBV5-5; D might be TRBD1 (5 bases). This CDR3 region has 14 residues. Trimming cost V 9 bases and J 2 bases, with 17 bases left between them. The germline V gene encodes CDR1 SGHKS and CDR2 YYEKEE (reference sequence). The CDR3 DNA reads TGTGCCACCGGGAAGGGACCCGTCAACTATGGCTACACCTTC. This encodes CATGKGPVNYGYTF.

This clonotype was found a few times. The chain carries TRBV6-6 and TRBJ1-1; 8 positions match TRBD1. Germline V lookup: CDR1 MNHNY, CDR2 SVGAGI (reference sequence). The CDR3 consists of 12 residues. V dropped 5 bases and J dropped 5; count of bases not matched to a gene: 1. The CDR3 here is CASSRQGTEAFF. CDR3 bases: TGTGCCAGCAGTCGACAGGGGACTGAAGCTTTCTTT.

This clonotype was detected only a few times. J is TRBJ2-1 and V is TRBV6-5, with 9 positions matching TRBD2. Per the germline V gene, CDR1 is MNHEY and CDR2 is SVGAGI. The CDR3 sequence is 15 residues long. J gave up 4 bases and V 4 bases, and 5 bases lay outside the gene matches. CDR3 nucleotides: TGTGCCAGCAGTTTTTACGCGGGAGGGTACAATGAGCAGTTCTTC. It codes for CASSFYAGGYNEQFF.

This clonotype has only a few counts. The chain recombines TRBV6-6 with TRBJ1-4; D gene ambiguous. This CDR3 contains 15 residues. Germline-derived CDR1 and CDR2 are MNHNY and SVGAGI (reference sequence). Trimming left V 5 bases short and J 7 bases short, with 17 bases between. CDR3: CASSQPGGESEKLFF. The CDR3, as DNA: TGTGCCAGCAGTCAGCCGGGCGGGGAGAGTGAAAAACTGTTTTTT.

As to this clonotype: Just one base apart from a much larger clone, this may be a read error. For the CDR3, the DNA is TGCAGTGCTAGTCCGGGACTAGGGGCCAACGGCGGGACCCAGTACTTC. Residues: CSASPGLGANGGTQYF. The chain links TRBV20-1 to TRBJ2-5, with 8 positions matching TRBD2. Germline values: CDR1 DFQATT, CDR2 SNEGSKA (reference sequence). V shed 3 bases, J shed 7 bases, and the junction held 16 bases outside the gene matches. The CDR3 spans 16 residues.

This clonotype has just a few counts. The J gene is TRBJ2-3, the V gene TRBV7-9; D is perhaps TRBD1 or TRBD2 (5 bases each). Looked up from germline, CDR1 is SEHNR and CDR2 is FQNEAQ (reference sequence). This CDR3 spans 15 amino acids. Trimming removed 5 bases from V and 6 bases from J, with 18 bases in between. The CDR3 spells CASSPVSGASDTQYF. Here the CDR3 DNA reads TGTGCCAGCAGCCCCGTGTCCGGGGCTTCCGATACGCAGTATTTT.

As for this clonotype: A much larger clone sits a single nucleotide away, making a read error possible. CDR3 in amino acids: CASSHDWVLQQYF. CDR3 bases: TGCGCCAGCAGCCATGATTGGGTCCTGCAGCAGTACTTC. The gene calls are TRBV4-1 and TRBJ2-7; D not resolved. Germline V gene lookup returns CDR1 MGHRA and CDR2 YSYEKL. The CDR3 contains 13 residues. The V end was cut by 3 bases, the J end by 8 bases, with 14 bases between.

This clonotype has a handful of counts. The junction does not match germline at one end; this may be a read error. This chain links TRBV30 with TRBJ2-1; D possibly corresponds to TRBD2 (6 bases). The germline V gene encodes CDR1 GTSNPN and CDR2 SVGIG (reference sequence). This CDR3 has 14 residues. The CDR3 sequence: CAWEGSGWANERFF. As DNA, the CDR3 is TGTGCCTGGGAGGGTAGCGGCTGGGCCAATGAGCGGTTCTTC.

The chain is built from TRBV7-8 and TRBJ2-7; TRBD2 matches 9 bases. After removal of 1 base from V and 9 bases from J, the junction contained 7 bases not matched to a gene. CDR1 is SGHVS and CDR2 is FQNEAQ in the germline V gene. CDR3 length equals 14 residues. The CDR3, as DNA: TGTGCCAGCAGCTTAGACGGGGAGACTAGCGGGCAGTACTTC. Residues: CASSLDGETSGQYF.

The CDR3 region has the DNA TGTGCCAGCAGCCAAGGTGGCCTTATGAACACTGAAGCTTTCTTT. Amino acids: CASSQGGLMNTEAFF. The chain couples TRBV4-2 to TRBJ1-1, with D uncertain. Trimming cost V 1 base and J 0 bases, with 9 bases left between them. The CDR3 covers 15 residues. Germline V gives CDR1 LGHNA, CDR2 YNFKEQ.

The chain employs TRBV12-3 or TRBV12-4 and TRBJ1-1; D is ambiguous. This CDR3 is built from 12 residues. V lost 6 bases, J lost 6 bases, and 11 bases lay in between. CDR3 nucleotide sequence: TGTGCCAGCAGCACATACGTCCCTGAAGCTTTCTTT. It codes for CASSTYVPEAFF.

This chain links TRBV1 with TRBJ1-2. TRBV1 is a listed pseudogene. This CDR3 comprises 11 residues. Here the CDR3 DNA reads TGCACCAGCAGCCCGGCAGATGGCTACACCTTC. Encoded protein: CTSSPADGYTF.